This T cell receptor (beta chain) was found in a study of CD8+CD57+ T cells in acquired aplastic anemia. Study summary: DNA per sorted CD4+ or CD8+ sample ranged about 0.19 to 30 ug, averaging around 3.1 ug.

Flow cytometry had shown expanded CD8+CD57+ cells in the patients chosen for sequencing. Every patient presented with severe acquired aplastic anemia. Patients had undergone no therapy by the time their blood was sampled. This clonotype was seen more than once but under ten times. Germline CDR1 and CDR2: LNHNV and YYDKDF (reference sequence). This CDR3 spans 14 amino acids. Trimming left V 3 bases short and J 0 bases short, with 8 bases between. The template for TCR beta VDJ and CDR3 sequence profiling was genomic DNA. Each CDR3 protein gets one entry after TCRdb re-called the reads with MiXCR. Of some 150,000 distinct CDR3 sequences in the sample, about 52% are singletons; the top ten hold roughly 12%.

The chain joins TRBV15 to TRBJ1-1, with D perhaps matching TRBD1 (6 bases). The clonotype originates from a human donor with aplastic anemia. Sequencing was carried out using sorted CD4+, CD8+, or CD8+CD57+ T cells (not recorded which) from PBMCs. Here the CDR3 reads CATSRDRMNTEAFF. CDR3 nucleotide sequence: TGTGCCACCAGCAGGGACAGAATGAACACTGAAGCTTTCTTT.